This TCR beta chain was found in a study of response to subunit inactivated influenza vaccine. This clonotype was seen ten or more times. Its antigen is not known. Study-wide results and limits: The authors put forward the suggestion that each seasonal influenza vaccination may bring in only a limited number of new T cells.

Each CDR3 protein gets one entry after TCRdb re-called the RT-PCR reads with MiXCR. This sample carries 800,000 to 1,000,000 distinct CDR3 sequences, 20% to 25% of them seen once, and the ten largest clones take about 10%. This TCR was sampled from a man aged 50 to 59 who received an inactivated influenza vaccine. The sample in question was PBMCs from blood, obtained about 5 days after vaccination.

CDR3: CASSPIAGGQETQYF. The CDR3 DNA sequence: TGTGCCAGCAGTCCAATAGCGGGGGGGCAAGAGACCCAGTACTTC. V usage is TRBV28 and J usage is TRBJ2-5; 11 bases fit TRBD2. CDR3 length: 15 residues. Germline CDR1 reads MDHEN; CDR2 reads SYDVKM. Trimming at V came to 5 bases and at J to 2 bases, leaving 4 bases not matched to a gene. The complete variable domain, with remaining parts taken from reference TRBV28 and TRBJ2-5, reads DVKVTQSSRYLVKRTGEKVFLECVQDMDHENMFWYRQDPGLGLRLIYFSYDVKMKEKGDIPEGYSVSREKKERFSLILESASTNQTSMYLCASSPIAGGQETQYFGPGTRLLVL.